What follows is one TCR beta chain and its context. This sample was taken from a study of spatial heterogeneity in lung cancer. Germline V CDR1 and CDR2: SGHVS, FQNEAQ. CDR3 length: 18 residues. The V and J ends lost 0 bases and 7 bases respectively, with 25 bases between them. The time point: sample taken at primary tumor resection. In TCRdb, the 5' RACE reads were re-called with MiXCR into one record per CDR3 protein. The sample lists 35,000 to 45,000 distinct CDR3 sequences, about 7.2% occurring once. This receptor was identified in a female donor with early-stage non-small cell lung cancer. Sequenced material: PBMCs, taken at surgery. The J gene is TRBJ2-7, the V gene TRBV7-8; TRBD2 might be the D (6 bases). CDR3 in DNA: TGTGCCAGCAGCTTAGCCCGAGGAGGGAAAGGGATCTCTGGGGAGCAGTACTTC. It yields the protein CASSLARGGKGISGEQYF. Supplemented by reference TRBV7-8 and TRBJ2-7, the full variable domain reads GAGVSQSPRYKVAKRGQDVALRCDPISGHVSLFWYQQALGQGPEFLTYFQNEAQLDKSGLPSDRFFAERPEGSVSTLKIQRTQQEDSAVYLCASSLARGGKGISGEQYFGPGTRLTVT.